The 9 T cell receptor beta chains presented below share a single source sample, sequenced in a study of OX40 agonist ivuxolimab in advanced cancers. The repertoire was sequenced with immunoSEQ multiplex PCR; TCRdb's copy has only in-frame clones and lacks some. The sample lists tens of thousands of clones; about 90% were seen once. This specimen was CD4+ or CD8+ T cells sorted from blood, taken in a trial of the OX40 agonist ivuxolimab. These receptors originate from an adult with an advanced solid tumor such as melanoma, head and neck, liver or kidney cancer.

The rearrangement uses TRBV9 and TRBJ2-2; TRBD2 agrees at 10 bases. In germline, CDR1 is SGDLS, CDR2 YYNGEE. The CDR3 length is 19 residues. Unmatched junction bases numbered 17, after V lost 4 bases and J lost 5 bases. In nucleotides, the CDR3 is TGTGCCAGCAGCCCCCAGGGGGTACTAGCGGGGCCGGGAACCGGGGAGCTGTTTTTT. Protein sequence: CASSPQGVLAGPGTGELFF.

This chain joins TRBV28 and TRBJ1-6; D is uncertain. Deletions cut 3 bases from V and 9 bases from J, with 15 bases between. Germline loops: CDR1 MDHEN, CDR2 SYDVKM. The CDR3 sequence is 15 residues long. CDR3 amino acids: CASSLEPSLGSPLHF. CDR3 nucleotides: TGTGCCAGCAGTTTGGAGCCGTCGCTCGGTTCACCCCTCCACTTT.

This chain joins TRBV5-1 and TRBJ2-1; 7 positions match TRBD2. With V trimmed by 3 bases and J by 7 bases, 16 bases remained unmatched. This CDR3 is built from 17 residues. The germline gives CDR1 SGHRS, CDR2 YFSETQ. This chain's CDR3 is CASSWGSGRGAENEQFF. The DNA of the CDR3 is TGCGCCAGCAGCTGGGGATCGGGGAGGGGCGCGGAGAATGAGCAGTTCTTC.

This chain joins TRBV4-2 and TRBJ1-4; D uncertain. Trimming left V 0 bases short and J 5 bases short, with 10 bases between. Germline lookup yields CDR1 LGHNA and CDR2 YNFKEQ. This CDR3 comprises 15 residues. This CDR3 is CASSQDRGSNEKLFF. Written as DNA, the CDR3 is TGTGCCAGCAGCCAAGATCGGGGATCCAATGAAAAACTGTTTTTT.

The genes are TRBV30 and TRBJ2-4; no clear D. The CDR3 spans 13 residues. Between the trimmed V and J ends, which lost 1 base and 8 bases, there was a span of 12 bases. Per the germline V gene, CDR1 is GTSNPN and CDR2 is SVGIG (reference sequence). CDR3 in amino acids: CAWSGRGRDIQYF. The CDR3 DNA follows: TGTGCCTGGAGTGGTCGAGGACGAGACATTCAGTACTTC.

The chain carries TRBV4-3 and TRBJ2-7; 8 bases line up with TRBD1. This CDR3 is 17 amino acids long. After removal of 3 bases from V and 0 bases from J, the junction contained 10 bases not matched to a gene. The germline V gene has CDR1 LGHNA and CDR2 YSLEER. Written as DNA, the CDR3 is TGCGCCAGCAGCCAGACATTTCGGGACAGGAGCTCCTACGAGCAGTACTTC. Its protein is CASSQTFRDRSSYEQYF.

The V call is TRBV28, the J call TRBJ1-6; D gene uncertain. The CDR3 sequence is 15 residues long. Germline-derived CDR1 and CDR2 are MDHEN and SYDVKM. V was pared by 8 bases and J by 0 bases, with 11 bases between. The CDR3 sequence: CASLPSNSYNSPLHF. The CDR3 coding sequence is TGTGCCAGCTTACCATCCAACTCCTATAATTCACCCCTCCACTTT.

A single count supports this clone. In DNA form, the CDR3 reads TGTGCCAGCAAAAGGAACGGGGAGCTGTTTTTT. This sequence encodes CASKRNGELFF. The V and J genes are TRBV2 and TRBJ2-2, with D unresolved. Deletions cut 7 bases from V and 7 bases from J, with 7 bases between. The CDR3 sequence is 11 residues long. Germline V gene data show CDR1 as SNHLY and CDR2 as FYNNEI.

The chain has TRBV5-4 and TRBJ2-7, with 8 bases matching TRBD2. Trimming at V came to 3 bases and at J to 3 bases, leaving 8 bases not matched to a gene. The length of the CDR3 is 15 residues. CDR1 and CDR2 from the germline V gene are SGHNT and YYREEE (reference sequence). This CDR3 is CASSSGVAGSYEQYF. For the CDR3, the DNA is TGTGCCAGCAGCTCGGGGGTAGCGGGAAGCTACGAGCAGTACTTC.